This TCR beta chain was sequenced during a study of identical twins. Every sampled donor was Caucasian and healthy. Study-wide findings and caveats: Compared with models, monozygotic twins showed more out-of-frame TCR alpha sharing. Its conclusions, products of cross-sectional statistical analysis, did not come from following the same donors. Insertions were reduced in abundant cord blood beta clonotypes but not in memory repertoires.

TCRdb passed the 5' RACE reads through MiXCR, listing each CDR3 protein once. Among about 280,000 distinct CDR3 sequences listed, about 8.9% were seen once. This clonotype occurred many times. What it binds is unknown. The CDR3 sequence is 18 residues long. V lost 4 bases and J lost 4, with 21 bases in between. Germline loops: CDR1 SGHRS, CDR2 YFSETQ. The same sample was also used in a study of yellow fever vaccine responses in identical twins.

The receptor was isolated from a woman between 18 and 29 years old in good health. Sequencing was done on a sample of memory (CD45RO+) T cells sorted from blood. The chain uses TRBV5-1 and TRBJ1-6; weak D call: TRBD1 (6 bases). CDR3 nucleotides: TGCGCCAGCAGCCCGGTTGCTCGGGACAAATCTTATAATTCACCCCTCCACTTT. Its protein is CASSPVARDKSYNSPLHF.